This T cell receptor beta chain was obtained from a study of cytomegalovirus exposure and HLA in healthy donors. Whole-study results and caveats: Presence/absence analyses took donor sequencing depth as roughly uniform.

Notes on this clone: Its antigen is currently unknown.

Germline V CDR1 and CDR2: MNHEY, SMNVEV (reference sequence). The CDR3 length is 14 residues. Trimming took 2 bases from V and 2 from J, leaving 7 bases between them. Primers: 60 Vbeta forward and 13 Jbeta reverse. Sequencing was performed with immunoSEQ multiplex PCR; in TCRdb, only in-frame clones are kept and a portion is missing. The data show 150,000 to 200,000 clones, 80% seen once. The sample was PBMCs. The chain is built from TRBV27 and TRBJ1-3; no clear D gene. The TCR comes from a man aged 18 to 29 in good health and CMV-seropositive. The CDR3 DNA sequence: TGTGCCAGCAGTTTAAGAGGGACTGGAAACACCATATATTTT. Translation gives CASSLRGTGNTIYF.